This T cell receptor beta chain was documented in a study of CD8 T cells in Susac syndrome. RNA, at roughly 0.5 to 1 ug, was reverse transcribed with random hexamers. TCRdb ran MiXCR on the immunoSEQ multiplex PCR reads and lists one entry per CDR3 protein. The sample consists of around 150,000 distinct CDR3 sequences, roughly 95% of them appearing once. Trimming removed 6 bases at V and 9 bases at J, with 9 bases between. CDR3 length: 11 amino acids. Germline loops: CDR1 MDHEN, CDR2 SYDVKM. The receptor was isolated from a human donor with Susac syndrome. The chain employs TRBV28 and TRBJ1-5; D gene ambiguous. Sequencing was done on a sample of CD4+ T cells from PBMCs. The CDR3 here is CASRTHGPQHF. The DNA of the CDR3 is TGTGCCAGCAGGACGCACGGGCCCCAGCATTTT.